This T cell receptor beta chain comes out of a study of blood T cells in healthy people across ages. With respect to this clonotype: The junction differs from germline at one of its ends, possibly a read error.

CDR3 length equals 16 residues. The germline gives CDR1 SEHNR, CDR2 FQNEAQ (reference sequence). It was with a sample-barcoded 5' primer and a J-beta primer mix that a second PCR of about 7 to 12 cycles was run. Each CDR3 protein is one row after TCRdb ran MiXCR on the 5' RACE reads. The sample includes some 760,000 distinct CDR3 sequences, approximately 25% of them seen just once. This sample also belongs to another study, concerning T cells of mothers and their children.

Sequencing input: blood. The sequence was collected from a boy aged 5-17 years in good health. The V gene is TRBV7-9, the J gene TRBJ2-4; TRBD1 agrees at 7 bases. The CDR3 DNA follows: TGTTCCAGCAGCTACGGGGACAGAGGAGCCAAAAACATTCAGTACTTC. Amino acid sequence: CSSSYGDRGAKNIQYF.